This is a list of T cell receptor beta chains from one sample in a study of OX40 agonist ivuxolimab in advanced cancers. Sequenced by immunoSEQ multiplex PCR; TCRdb stores in-frame clones only, minus some. The sample records about 82,000 clones, around 90% being singletons. The sequences come from CD4+ or CD8+ T cells sorted from blood, collected in a trial of the OX40 agonist ivuxolimab. These receptor sequences come from an adult with an advanced solid tumor such as melanoma, head and neck, liver or kidney cancer. The CDR3 runs from the conserved cysteine through the conserved F or W. A D gene is named only where the DNA matches it firmly. Clone size, where shown, is once, few, many, or a class for clones that have expanded.

D gene | J gene | clone size | V gene | CDR3 protein | CDR3 DNA
NA | TRBJ2-7 | NA | TRBV11-2 | CASNNEQYF | TGTGCCAGCAATAACGAGCAGTACTTC
TRBD1 | TRBJ1-4 | NA | TRBV6-1 | CASSETGGQNEKLFF | TGTGCCAGCAGTGAGACAGGGGGCCAGAATGAAAAACTGTTTTTT
NA | TRBJ1-1 | NA | TRBV27 | CASSLKTGNTEAFF | TGTGCCAGCAGTCTTAAGACAGGGAACACTGAAGCTTTCTTT
TRBD1 | TRBJ2-7 | NA | TRBV10-2 | CASRGGQKRQTYEQYF | TGCGCCAGCAGAGGGGGACAGAAAAGACAAACCTACGAGCAGTACTTC
NA | TRBJ2-7 | NA | TRBV13 | CASSLGDTSYEQYF | TGTGCCAGCAGCTTAGGGGACACCTCCTACGAGCAGTACTTC
NA | TRBJ1-3 | NA | TRBV15 | CATSRDWGAGSTAGNTIYF | TGTGCCACCAGCAGAGATTGGGGGGCAGGGAGCACCGCTGGAAACACCATATATTTT
TRBD1 | TRBJ1-2 | NA | TRBV4-2 | CASSPRQGRGGANYGYTF | TGTGCCAGCAGCCCCAGACAGGGACGGGGGGGAGCTAACTATGGCTACACCTTC
NA | TRBJ2-1 | NA | TRBV28 | CASRPAGAAYNEQFF | TGTGCCAGCCGACCAGCCGGCGCGGCCTACAATGAGCAGTTCTTC
TRBD1 | TRBJ2-7 | NA | TRBV4-1 | CASSLTGLSYEQYF | TGCGCCAGCAGCCTGACAGGGCTCTCCTACGAGCAGTACTTC
NA | TRBJ2-5 | NA | TRBV7-6 | CASSLGVGLYQETQYF | TGTGCCAGCAGCTTAGGGGTAGGCTTGTACCAAGAGACCCAGTACTTC
NA | TRBJ1-2 | NA | TRBV9 | CASSGAGGYTF | TGTGCCAGCAGCGGTGCTGGGGGCTACACCTTC
NA | TRBJ1-5 | NA | TRBV19 | CASSWGDFSNQPQHF | TGTGCCAGTAGTTGGGGGGACTTTAGCAATCAGCCCCAGCATTTT
TRBD1 | TRBJ2-7 | NA | TRBV12-5 | CASGPLGQGVYEQYF | TGTGCTAGTGGTCCTCTGGGACAGGGGGTATACGAGCAGTACTTC
NA | TRBJ1-1 | NA | TRBV21-1 | CASSKCEQRGDTEAFF | TGTGCCAGCAGCAAATGCGAACAGAGGGGGGACACTGAAGCTTTCTTT
NA | TRBJ2-7 | NA | TRBV5-1 | CASSLEGDSNYEQYF | TGCGCCAGCAGCTTGGAGGGAGACAGCAACTACGAGCAGTACTTC
TRBD2 | TRBJ2-1 | NA | TRBV27 | CASSPLAAPRDEQFF | TGTGCCAGCAGTCCCCTAGCGGCCCCGAGGGATGAGCAGTTCTTC
NA | TRBJ2-3 | NA | TRBV21-1 | CASIASHFTDTQYF | TGTGCCAGCATTGCAAGTCACTTCACAGATACGCAGTATTTT
TRBD1 | TRBJ2-1 | NA | TRBV25-1 | CASQRQGTYDEQFF | TGTGCCAGTCAAAGACAGGGCACGTACGATGAGCAGTTCTTC
TRBD1 | TRBJ2-7 | NA | TRBV4-1 | CASSQLLNSGTGNSYEQYF | TGCGCCAGCAGCCAACTACTAAATTCCGGGACAGGGAACTCCTACGAGCAGTACTTC
NA | TRBJ2-7 | NA | TRBV6-5 | CASSYGRLDYEQYF | TGTGCCAGCAGTTACGGTAGGCTTGACTACGAGCAGTACTTC
NA | TRBJ1-2 | NA | TRBV30 | CAWYNFFEGSYGYTF | TGTGCCTGGTATAATTTCTTTGAAGGTAGCTATGGCTACACCTTC
NA | TRBJ2-5 | NA | TRBV6-1 | CASSSRDGQETQYF | TGTGCCAGCAGTTCCCGGGACGGTCAAGAGACCCAGTACTTC
NA | TRBJ2-5 | NA | TRBV18 | CASSPLERQETQYF | TGTGCCAGCTCACCTCTGGAGCGTCAGGAGACCCAGTACTTC
NA | TRBJ1-5 | NA | TRBV6-1 | CASRTEPYSNQPQHF | TGTGCCAGCAGGACAGAGCCTTATAGCAATCAGCCCCAGCATTTT
TRBD2 | TRBJ2-3 | NA | TRBV30 | CAWRTSGGNTQYF | TGTGCCTGGAGGACTAGCGGGGGGAATACGCAGTATTTT
NA | TRBJ1-2 | NA | TRBV5-6 | CASSRGGYGYTF | TGTGCCAGCAGCAGAGGGGGGTATGGCTACACCTTC
NA | TRBJ1-1 | NA | TRBV2 | CASSEERALATEAFF | TGTGCCAGCAGTGAGGAACGGGCCTTAGCCACTGAAGCTTTCTTT
NA | TRBJ2-7 | NA | TRBV6-5 | CASSDQAEQYF | TGTGCCAGCAGTGATCAGGCCGAGCAGTACTTC
NA | TRBJ2-1 | NA | TRBV7-3 | CASSLILGGLYNEQFF | TGTGCCAGCAGCTTAATTCTTGGGGGGCTCTACAATGAGCAGTTCTTC
TRBD1 | TRBJ2-6 | NA | TRBV30 | CAWHRDRGSTGANVLTF | TGTGCCTGGCACCGGGACAGGGGGTCCACTGGGGCCAACGTCCTGACTTTC
NA | TRBJ1-5 | NA | TRBV6-1 | CASSEATGGVQPQHF | TGTGCCAGCAGTGAAGCGACGGGAGGGGTTCAGCCCCAGCATTTT
NA | TRBJ1-2 | once | TRBV30 | CAWAGHRRGYTF | TGTGCCTGGGCGGGACACCGGAGAGGCTACACCTTC
TRBD1 | TRBJ2-3 | NA | TRBV11-3 | CASSYGTGRADTQYF | TGTGCCAGCAGCTACGGGACAGGGAGGGCAGATACGCAGTATTTT
NA | TRBJ2-3 | NA | TRBV11-2 | CASSLVGYSDTQYF | TGTGCCAGCAGCTTAGTTGGGTATTCAGATACGCAGTATTTT
NA | TRBJ2-5 | once | TRBV5-4 | CAGTGASQETQYF | TGTGCCGGTACGGGAGCGAGTCAAGAGACCCAGTACTTC
NA | TRBJ1-4 | NA | TRBV6-1 | CASMAGSVANEKLFF | TGTGCCAGCATGGCAGGGAGCGTAGCTAATGAAAAACTGTTTTTT
NA | TRBJ2-3 | NA | TRBV6-1 | CASTQGTQYF | TGTGCCAGCACCCAGGGGACGCAGTATTTT
NA | TRBJ2-7 | NA | TRBV6-5 | CASSQVSEQYF | TGTGCCAGCAGCCAAGTCAGCGAGCAGTACTTC
TRBD1 | TRBJ1-2 | once | TRBV11-2 | CASSPRQGGNYGYTF | TGTGCCAGCAGCCCCAGACAGGGTGGTAACTATGGCTACACCTTC
TRBD2 | TRBJ2-7 | NA | TRBV18 | CASSPPGGGRSYEQYF | TGTGCCAGCTCACCACCGGGGGGAGGGAGATCCTACGAGCAGTACTTC